This paragraph covers one T cell receptor (beta chain) sequence. Its antigen is undetermined. Assay: immunoSEQ multiplex PCR; the TCRdb copy retains only in-frame clones and omits some. The table has around 400,000 clones, about 80% seen once. The data stem from a study of Ad26.COV2.S vaccination and SARS-CoV-2 variants. Findings and limits, study-wide: Post-vaccination breadth of spike-specific CD8+ and CD4+ T cell responses was reportedly substantial. The study found higher spike-specific TCR breadth in vaccine than placebo recipients.

This CDR3 is 16 amino acids long. The germline gives CDR1 KGHDR, CDR2 SFDVKD. After removal of 1 base from V and 5 bases from J, the junction contained 8 bases not matched to a gene. Documented treatment: around 19 received Ad26.COV2.S at low or high dose, single or two shots; 5 received placebo; per-sample allocation not given. Sample collection was performed on day 63 after the first vaccine or placebo injection. Boston provided a donor who was an adult aged 18-55 years. An Ad26 vector carrying the Wuhan-strain SARS-CoV-2 spike served as the vaccine. The material was peripheral blood, obtained in a trial of Ad26.COV2.S vaccine versus placebo. The sequence derives from a person aged 18-60 years who received the Ad26.COV2.S COVID-19 vaccine or a placebo. This chain connects TRBV24-1 to TRBJ2-3, with 7 bases matching TRBD2. The CDR3 DNA reads TGTGCCACCAGTGATTTACCCCGGGGGGTCGTAGATACGCAGTATTTT. Translation: CATSDLPRGVVDTQYF.